These T cell receptor beta chains were read from a single sample in a study of blood T cell repertoires in COVID-19. The assay was immunoSEQ multiplex PCR, and TCRdb's table has in-frame clones only and misses some. The repertoire includes 350,000 to 400,000 clones, approximately 90% of them detected once, and roughly 1.2% sits in the top ten. The sample consisted of PBMCs or T cells enriched from blood (not recorded which). The receptors originated from a woman aged 18-29 years who had recovered from COVID-19. Each CDR3 is given with its conserved first and last residue. A D gene is named only where the DNA matches it firmly. Size is stated for part of the rows, as once, few or many counts, or as a class when the clone is expanded.

j_call | v_call | clone_size | d_call | cdr3_nt | cdr3_aa
TRBJ2-3 | TRBV9 | - | - | TGTGCCAGCAGCACTCCTGGGGGGAACACAGATACGCAGTATTTT | CASSTPGGNTDTQYF
TRBJ1-5 | TRBV6-6 | - | TRBD1 | TGTGCCAGCAGGTGGGGACAGTCCAATCAGCCCCAGCATTTT | CASRWGQSNQPQHF
TRBJ1-1 | TRBV18 | - | - | TGTGCCAGCTCACCTCCGAGCGGGACTGAAGCTTTCTTT | CASSPPSGTEAFF
TRBJ1-1 | TRBV21-1 | once | - | TGTGCCAGCAGCAAAAAGGAGGGGAGTGGGTCTGAAGCTTTCTTT | CASSKKEGSGSEAFF
TRBJ2-1 | TRBV18 | - | - | TGTGCCAGCTCACCACGGACGGGGGTCAATGAGCAGTTCTTC | CASSPRTGVNEQFF
TRBJ1-1 | TRBV19 | once | - | TGTGCCAGTAGTTATGGCACCAACACTGAAGCTTTCTTT | CASSYGTNTEAFF
TRBJ2-2 | TRBV7-9 | - | - | TGTGCCAGCAGCTCAACAGGGTACCTAGCCGGGGAGCTGTTTTTT | CASSSTGYLAGELFF
TRBJ1-2 | TRBV29-1 | - | - | TGCAGCGTTCCGGGGGGCTATGGCTACACCTTC | CSVPGGYGYTF
TRBJ1-6 | TRBV28 | - | - | TGTGCCAGCAGTTTATTCGGAGGGTTTTTCCTCCACTTT | CASSLFGGFFLHF
TRBJ2-3 | TRBV3-1/TRBV3-2 | - | TRBD2 | TGTGCCAGCAGCCAAATTAGCGGGGGCCCCGATACGCAGTATTTT | CASSQISGGPDTQYF
TRBJ2-7 | TRBV27 | few | TRBD1 | TGTGCCAGCAGTTTACTGACAGGGAGCTCCTACGAGCAGTACTTC | CASSLLTGSSYEQYF
TRBJ2-2 | TRBV4-3 | - | - | TGCGCCAGCAGCGCTTCGGCGGTGGACAGCTCCAACACCGGGGAGCTGTTTTTT | CASSASAVDSSNTGELFF
TRBJ2-7 | TRBV9 | - | - | TGTGCCAGCAGCGTAGGACCGGGACAAGGCTACGAGCAGTACTTC | CASSVGPGQGYEQYF
TRBJ2-1 | TRBV2 | - | - | TGTGCCAGCAGTGCATACAATGAGCAGTTCTTC | CASSAYNEQFF
TRBJ1-3 | TRBV6-1 | few | TRBD1 | TGTGCCAGCAGTGAGACAGGGATTACTGGAAACACCATATATTTT | CASSETGITGNTIYF
TRBJ1-1 | TRBV7-2 | - | TRBD1 | TGTGCCAGCAGCCCGGAGGGACAGGGGCGGGTGAACACTGAAGCTTTCTTT | CASSPEGQGRVNTEAFF
TRBJ2-5 | TRBV24-1 | - | - | TGTGCCACCAGTGATCGAGCGGTCCCCCAAGAGACCCAGTACTTC | CATSDRAVPQETQYF
TRBJ2-7 | TRBV18 | - | TRBD1 | TGTGCCAGCTCACCCCGGACAGGGGGGACCTACGAGCAGTACTTC | CASSPRTGGTYEQYF
TRBJ2-7 | TRBV4-3 | - | - | TGCGCCAGCAGCCCGAACAGGGATACCTACGAGCAGTACTTC | CASSPNRDTYEQYF
TRBJ1-1 | TRBV7-9 | - | - | TGTGCCAGCAGCTCCTTCTCGGGGTTCGACACTGAAGCTTTCTTT | CASSSFSGFDTEAFF
TRBJ1-2 | TRBV12-3/TRBV12-4 | - | - | TGTGCCAGCAGTTTTGAGCACCTCTTTTCCTTC | CASSFEHLFSF
TRBJ1-6 | TRBV5-1 | - | - | TGCGCCAGCAGCTTCCTAGGGGATAATTCACCCCTCCACTTT | CASSFLGDNSPLHF
TRBJ1-2 | TRBV12-3/TRBV12-4 | once | - | TGTGCCAGCAGGCAGGGATTGGAGGGCTACACCTTC | CASRQGLEGYTF
TRBJ2-7 | TRBV27 | - | TRBD1 | TGTGCCAGCAGTATAGACAGGGCCCCGAGAAGACACGAGCAGTACTTC | CASSIDRAPRRHEQYF
TRBJ1-2 | TRBV12-5 | - | - | TGTGCTAGTGGTTTCCCGACAGGACCACTGAACGGGGATGTAGGCTACACCTTC | CASGFPTGPLNGDVGYTF
TRBJ2-3 | TRBV19 | once | TRBD1 | TGTGCCAGTAGTCAGGGGGCCGGAGGCACAGATACGCAGTATTTT | CASSQGAGGTDTQYF
TRBJ1-4 | TRBV7-9 | - | - | TGTGCCAGCAGCTTATTGACTGATTATAATGAAAAACTGTTTTTT | CASSLLTDYNEKLFF
TRBJ2-7 | TRBV13 | - | TRBD1 | TGTGCCAGCAGCCTGGGACAGGGGGCCTACGAGCAGTACTTC | CASSLGQGAYEQYF
TRBJ2-7 | TRBV4-1 | - | - | TGCGCCAGCAGCCAAGATTTTGCCAGCTCCTACGAGCAGTACTTC | CASSQDFASSYEQYF
TRBJ1-2 | TRBV27 | - | TRBD1 | TGTGCCAGCAGTTCGGGTTCGAGGCCGAGGGCCAGGGGGACCTATGGCTACACCTTC | CASSSGSRPRARGTYGYTF
TRBJ1-5 | TRBV13 | once | TRBD1 | TGTGCCAGCAGCTTCTTGGGACAGGGGGACCTAAATCAGCCCCAGCATTTT | CASSFLGQGDLNQPQHF
TRBJ1-2 | TRBV25-1 | - | - | TGTGCCAGCAGCGCACAGGTCTGGGGGGGTGGCTACACCTTC | CASSAQVWGGGYTF
TRBJ2-3 | TRBV25-1 | - | TRBD2 | TGTGCCAGCAGCGAAGGCGGGGGGCCCACAGATACGCAGTATTTT | CASSEGGGPTDTQYF
TRBJ1-6 | TRBV5-6 | - | - | TGTGCCAGCAGCTTGCATCCTGAATCAGGGCGTCGGGATAATTCACCCCTCCACTTT | CASSLHPESGRRDNSPLHF
TRBJ1-5 | TRBV28 | - | TRBD1 | TGTGCCAGCAGTTTATCAGGGACAGGGGGATATCAGCCCCAGCATTTT | CASSLSGTGGYQPQHF
TRBJ2-1 | TRBV11-2 | - | TRBD2 | TGTGCCAGCAGCGAAAAAGCGGGGGGGCTGAATGAGCAGTTCTTC | CASSEKAGGLNEQFF